One sample yielded the 5 T cell receptor beta chains listed below, sequenced in a study of CD8+ T cells in alopecia areata. Extraction and reverse transcription of RNA yielded cDNA as the sequencing template. Profiling relied on immunoSEQ multiplex PCR, and the TCRdb table lists in-frame clones only, not all of them. Among under 300,000 clones listed, 45% to 70% were seen once. The treatment denotes: oral pan-JAK inhibitor, 5-10 mg twice daily. Sequenced here: CD4+ T cells sorted from blood, sampled around week 54, from a patient treated with tofacitinib. The receptors were gathered from a human donor with alopecia areata.

The V gene is TRBV29-1, the J gene TRBJ2-7, with TRBD2 matching 7 bases. J gave up 2 bases and V 4 bases, and 2 bases lay outside the gene matches. Germline lookup yields CDR1 SQVTM and CDR2 ANQGSEA. The CDR3 loop spans 12 amino acids. The CDR3: CSVALAAYEQYF. In DNA, the CDR3 is TGCAGCGTTGCTCTAGCGGCCTACGAGCAGTACTTC.

The chain employs TRBV15 and TRBJ2-7; 10 bases agree with TRBD1. V dropped 4 bases and J dropped 2; count of bases not matched to a gene: 8. Germline loops: CDR1 LNHNV, CDR2 YYDKDF (reference sequence). The CDR3 has 16 residues. CDR3 DNA sequence: TGTGCCACCAGCAAACCGGGACAGGGGCTTACCTACGAGCAGTACTTC. Translating it yields CATSKPGQGLTYEQYF.

V is TRBV6-5 and J is TRBJ2-5; possibly TRBD1 or TRBD2 for D (6 bases each). Per the germline V gene, CDR1 is MNHEY and CDR2 is SVGAGI. The CDR3 is 14 amino acids. Trimming took off 4 bases at V and 5 bases at J, with 14 bases between the two ends. CDR3 loop: CASSFKGGAETQYF. CDR3 nucleotides: TGTGCCAGCAGTTTTAAGGGGGGAGCGGAGACCCAGTACTTC.

This chain links TRBV29-1 with TRBJ2-3; D unclear. The germline V gene has CDR1 SQVTM and CDR2 ANQGSEA. The CDR3 contains 11 residues. Trimming stripped 2 bases from V and 2 bases from J, with 2 bases between. The CDR3, as DNA: TGCAGCGTTGAACACACAGATACGCAGTATTTT. This sequence encodes CSVEHTDTQYF.

V usage is TRBV30 and J usage is TRBJ2-7; tentatively, D is TRBD1 or TRBD2 (5 bases each). Germline V gives CDR1 GTSNPN, CDR2 SVGIG (reference sequence). Trimming took off 7 bases at V and 0 bases at J, with 16 bases between the two ends. The CDR3 totals 14 residues. The CDR3 nucleotides read TGTGCCTCCTCGGGACCCTCGTTCTCCTACGAGCAGTACTTC. This encodes CASSGPSFSYEQYF.